A single sample gave rise to the 18 T cell receptor beta chains below, sequenced in a study of control samples from healthy donors and cancer patients. Libraries were prepared by immunoSEQ multiplex PCR; TCRdb keeps only in-frame clonotypes and omits some of them. The sample carries 20,000 to 25,000 clones, approximately 85% recorded once. Sequencing was performed on PBMCs. These TCRs come from a man between 60 and 75 years old with head and neck cancer.

V and J are TRBV2 and TRBJ2-3, with TRBD2 identical over 13 bases. The germline V gene has CDR1 SNHLY and CDR2 FYNNEI. V shed 6 bases, J shed 4 bases, and the junction held 7 bases outside the gene matches. This CDR3 is 16 amino acids long. CDR3 bases: TGTGCCAGCAGCCCGGGACTAGCGGGAAGGGCAGATACGCAGTATTTT. The encoded protein is CASSPGLAGRADTQYF.

This chain connects TRBV6-2 or TRBV6-3 to TRBJ2-5; a possible D gene is TRBD2 (6 bases). CDR3 length: 15 residues. V was clipped by 6 bases and J by 4 bases, with 18 bases between them. Germline CDR1 MNHEY, CDR2 SVGEGT. This chain's CDR3 is CASSSLGSVGETQYF. The CDR3 bases are TGTGCCAGCAGCTCCCTCGGGAGCGTGGGAGAGACCCAGTACTTC.

The chain recombines TRBV4-1 with TRBJ2-3, with TRBD2 identical over 10 bases. The CDR3 extends over 16 amino acids. The J segment lost 2 bases and the V segment lost 1 base, leaving 3 bases of the junction unmatched. Germline V gene data show CDR1 as MGHRA and CDR2 as YSYEKL. The CDR3 coding sequence is TGCGCCAGCAGCCAAGGAGCGGGAGGGAACACAGATACGCAGTATTTT. Translated: CASSQGAGGNTDTQYF.

This chain connects TRBV5-4 to TRBJ2-7, with TRBD1 as a possible D gene (6 bases). The germline V gene encodes CDR1 SGHNT and CDR2 YYREEE (reference sequence). The V end lost 3 bases, the J end lost 5 bases, and 12 bases lay between the germline ends. The CDR3 covers 13 residues. Here the CDR3 DNA reads TGTGCCAGCAGCTCGTGGGGGCTCGACGAGCAGTACTTC. Protein product: CASSSWGLDEQYF.

The chain recombines TRBV18 with TRBJ2-7, with 9 nucleotides matching TRBD1. Germline assignment: CDR1 KGHSH and CDR2 LQKENI. With V trimmed by 5 bases and J by 6 bases, 8 bases remained unmatched. The CDR3 covers 14 residues. The CDR3 DNA follows: TGTGCCAGCTCATCCCTGACAGGGGGTGGCGAGCAGTACGTC. It codes for CASSSLTGGGEQYV.

V and J are TRBV5-4 and TRBJ2-1, with D perhaps given as TRBD1 or TRBD2 (7 bases each). The CDR3 totals 15 residues. Germline CDR1 reads SGHNT; CDR2 reads YYREEE (reference sequence). Deletions cut 4 bases from V and 4 bases from J, with 15 bases between. CDR3: CASSLRGGAYNEQFF. As DNA, the CDR3 is TGTGCCAGCAGCCTCAGGGGGGGCGCGTACAATGAGCAGTTCTTC.

The chain joins TRBV14 to TRBJ2-5; TRBD2 agrees at 9 bases. Germline V gene data show CDR1 as SGHDN and CDR2 as FVKESK. With V trimmed by 0 bases and J by 2 bases, 13 bases remained unmatched. This CDR3 region has 19 residues. The CDR3 loop reads CASSQDPWELAGVQETQYF. CDR3 nucleotides: TGTGCCAGCAGCCAAGACCCGTGGGAGTTAGCGGGAGTACAAGAGACCCAGTACTTC.

The chain recombines TRBV5-1 with TRBJ2-5; 7 positions match TRBD1. The CDR3 spans 14 residues. Germline values: CDR1 SGHRS, CDR2 YFSETQ. V shed 5 bases, J shed 0 bases, and the junction held 4 bases outside the gene matches. The CDR3 DNA sequence: TGCGCCAGCAGATCGGGACAGCACCAAGAGACCCAGTACTTC. Translated, it gives CASRSGQHQETQYF.

The chain uses TRBV7-9 and TRBJ2-1; D perhaps matches TRBD2 (5 bases). The CDR3 contains 13 residues. V lost 5 bases and J lost 6, with 11 bases in between. The V gene's germline CDR1 is SEHNR and CDR2 FQNEAQ (reference sequence). In DNA form, the CDR3 reads TGTGCCAGCAGCCTCGGACTCGCCAATGAGCAGTTCTTC. Translated, it gives CASSLGLANEQFF.

The chain has TRBV7-9 and TRBJ1-6; the D is unclear. V lost 5 bases and J 5 bases, leaving 10 bases between the germline ends. This CDR3 spans 14 amino acids. Germline V gives CDR1 SEHNR, CDR2 FQNEAQ (reference sequence). CDR3 region: CASSADTDNSPLHF. CDR3 DNA sequence: TGTGCCAGCAGCGCCGACACGGATAATTCACCCCTCCACTTT.

CDR3 coding DNA: TGTGCCAGCAGTTACGTGGCCGGGATCTACAATGAGCAGTTCTTC. Residues: CASSYVAGIYNEQFF. The chain is built from TRBV6-5 and TRBJ2-1, with D perhaps TRBD2 (5 bases). The CDR3 is made up of 15 amino acids. The germline V gene encodes CDR1 MNHEY and CDR2 SVGAGI. V was clipped by 2 bases and J by 3 bases, with 11 bases between them.

The V and J genes are TRBV2 and TRBJ2-7; TRBD1 aligns across 8 bases. Germline CDR1 reads SNHLY; CDR2 reads FYNNEI. This CDR3 has 13 residues. With V trimmed by 6 bases and J by 4 bases, 5 bases remained unmatched. CDR3 region: CASSLTGVYEQYV. CDR3 nucleotide sequence: TGTGCCAGCAGCCTGACAGGGGTTTACGAGCAGTACGTC.

This clone was observed a few times. This rearrangement joins TRBV5-8 to TRBJ2-2, with unresolved D. The CDR3 sequence is 14 residues long. Germline CDR1 SGHTS, CDR2 YDEGEE. The V gene lost 0 bases and the J gene lost 4 bases, with 7 bases spanning the gap. The CDR3 loop reads CASSLGTPTGELFF. The CDR3 DNA follows: TGTGCCAGCAGCTTGGGAACTCCCACCGGGGAGCTGTTTTTT.

The chain links TRBV5-1 to TRBJ2-1, with no clear D. This CDR3 comprises 14 residues. V shed 1 base and J shed 3 bases, with 8 bases lying between them. Germline CDR1 and CDR2: SGHRS and YFSETQ. The CDR3 is CASSLRLDYNEQFF. For the CDR3, the DNA is TGCGCCAGCAGCTTGAGACTTGACTACAATGAGCAGTTCTTC.

The genes are TRBV19 and TRBJ1-1; TRBD1 is a possible D gene (5 bases). The CDR3 length is 16 residues. Germline assignment: CDR1 LNHDA and CDR2 SQIVND (reference sequence). V was trimmed by 3 bases and J by 4 bases, leaving 18 bases between them. Here the CDR3 DNA reads TGTGCCAGTAGTATTAAAGCGGCAGGGTTGGGCACTGAAGCTTTCTTT. Protein product: CASSIKAAGLGTEAFF. The full variable domain, with the rest looked up from reference TRBV19 and TRBJ1-1, is DGGITQSPKYLFRKEGQNVTLSCEQNLNHDAMYWYRQDPGQGLRLIYYSQIVNDFQKGDIAEGYSVSREKKESFPLTVTSAQKNPTAFYLCASSIKAAGLGTEAFFGQGTRLTVV.

The sample holds one count of this clone. One end of the junction varies from germline; a read error may be responsible. J is TRBJ2-2 and V is TRBV7-3, with D unresolved. The CDR3 covers 14 residues. Germline CDR1 and CDR2: SGHTA and FQGTGA. The CDR3 loop is CASSQTRNAGELFF. Here the CDR3 DNA reads TGTGCCAGCAGTCAAACCAGGAACGCCGGGGAGCTGTTTTTT.

V usage is TRBV19 and J usage is TRBJ2-1, with TRBD2 matching 7 bases. There are 13 residues in the CDR3. Germline V gene data show CDR1 as LNHDA and CDR2 as SQIVND (reference sequence). V lost 2 bases, J lost 6 bases, and 1 base stayed unmatched. The CDR3 coding sequence is TGTGCCAGTAGTATATCTAGCGGCAATGAGCAGTTCTTC. It translates to CASSISSGNEQFF.

The chain is built from TRBV29-1 and TRBJ2-7; D call uncertain. Germline V CDR1 and CDR2: SQVTM, ANQGSEA. CDR3 length: 14 residues. The V and J ends lost 1 base and 2 bases respectively, with 12 bases between them. In nucleotides, the CDR3 is TGCAGCGTTGAAGGTGGGATCAGCACCTACGAGCAGTACTTC. This translates into CSVEGGISTYEQYF.